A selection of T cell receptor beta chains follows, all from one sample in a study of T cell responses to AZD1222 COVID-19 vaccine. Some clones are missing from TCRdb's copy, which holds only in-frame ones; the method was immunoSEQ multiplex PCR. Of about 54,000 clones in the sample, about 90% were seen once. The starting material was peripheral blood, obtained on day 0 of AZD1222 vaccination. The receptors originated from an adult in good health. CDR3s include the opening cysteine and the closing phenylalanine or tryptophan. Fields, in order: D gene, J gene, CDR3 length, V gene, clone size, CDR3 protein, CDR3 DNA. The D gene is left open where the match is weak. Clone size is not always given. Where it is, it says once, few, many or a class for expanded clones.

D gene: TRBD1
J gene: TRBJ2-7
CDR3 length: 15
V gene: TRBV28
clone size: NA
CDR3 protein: CASRAPGQVPYEQYF
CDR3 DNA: TGTGCCAGCAGGGCCCCGGGACAGGTCCCTTACGAGCAGTACTTC

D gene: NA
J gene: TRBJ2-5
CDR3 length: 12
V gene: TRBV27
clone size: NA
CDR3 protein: CASRDIQETQYF
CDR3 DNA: TGTGCCAGCCGGGACATCCAAGAGACCCAGTACTTC

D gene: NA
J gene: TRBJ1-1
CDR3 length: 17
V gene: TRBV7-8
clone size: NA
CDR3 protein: CASSAAVIRSSNTEAFF
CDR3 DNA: TGTGCCAGCAGCGCGGCCGTTATAAGGAGCTCTAACACTGAAGCTTTCTTT

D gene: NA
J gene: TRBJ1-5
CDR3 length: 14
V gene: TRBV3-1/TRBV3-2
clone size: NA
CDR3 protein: CASSQVHTGGPQHF
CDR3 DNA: TGTGCCAGCAGCCAAGTCCACACCGGAGGGCCCCAGCATTTT

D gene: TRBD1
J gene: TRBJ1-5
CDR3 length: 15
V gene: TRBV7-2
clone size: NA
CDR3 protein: CASSLVGQGAQSQHF
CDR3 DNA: TGTGCCAGCAGCTTAGTGGGGCAGGGGGCGCAATCCCAGCATTTT

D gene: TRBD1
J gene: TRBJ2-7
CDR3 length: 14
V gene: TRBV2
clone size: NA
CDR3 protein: CASKYRDRGFEQYF
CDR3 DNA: TGTGCCAGCAAGTACCGGGACAGGGGTTTCGAGCAGTACTTC

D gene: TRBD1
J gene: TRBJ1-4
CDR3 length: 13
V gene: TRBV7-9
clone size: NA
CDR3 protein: CASRATGYEKLFF
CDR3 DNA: TGTGCCAGCAGGGCGACAGGGTATGAAAAACTGTTTTTT

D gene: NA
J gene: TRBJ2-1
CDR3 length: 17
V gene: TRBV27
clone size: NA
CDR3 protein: CASSLWHRGPRGNEQFF
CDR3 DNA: TGTGCCAGCAGTTTATGGCATCGGGGGCCCCGGGGTAATGAGCAGTTCTTC

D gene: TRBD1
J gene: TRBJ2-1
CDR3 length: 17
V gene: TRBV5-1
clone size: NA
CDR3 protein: CASSLTGQGLGYNEQFF
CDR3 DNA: TGCGCCAGCAGCTTAACGGGACAGGGGTTGGGGTACAATGAGCAGTTCTTC

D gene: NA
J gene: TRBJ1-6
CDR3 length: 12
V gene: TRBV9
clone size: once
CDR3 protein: CASRGDQSPLHF
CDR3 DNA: TGTGCCAGCAGAGGGGATCAGTCACCCCTCCACTTT

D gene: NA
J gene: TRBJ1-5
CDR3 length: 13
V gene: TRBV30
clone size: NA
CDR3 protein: CAWSGYSNQPQHF
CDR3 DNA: TGTGCCTGGAGCGGTTATAGCAATCAGCCCCAGCATTTT

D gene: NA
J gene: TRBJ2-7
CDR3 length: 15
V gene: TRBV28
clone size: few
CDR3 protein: CASIPGKGTSYEQYF
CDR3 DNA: TGTGCCAGCATCCCAGGCAAGGGAACCTCCTACGAGCAGTACTTC

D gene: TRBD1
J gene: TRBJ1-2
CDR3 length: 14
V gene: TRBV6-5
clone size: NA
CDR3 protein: CASGGGTADYGYTF
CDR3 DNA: TGTGCCAGCGGGGGCGGGACAGCCGACTATGGCTACACCTTC

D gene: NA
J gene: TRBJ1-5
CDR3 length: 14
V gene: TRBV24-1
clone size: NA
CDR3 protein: CATSDPRGGQPQHF
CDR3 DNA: TGTGCCACCAGTGATCCCCGCGGCGGTCAGCCCCAGCATTTT

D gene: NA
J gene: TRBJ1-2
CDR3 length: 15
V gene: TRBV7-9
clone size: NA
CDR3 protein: CASSLTGSRGGGYTF
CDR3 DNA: TGTGCCAGCAGCCTCACAGGGTCTCGAGGCGGGGGCTACACCTTC

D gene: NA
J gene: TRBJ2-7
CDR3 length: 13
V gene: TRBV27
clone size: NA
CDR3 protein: CASSQDGTYEQYF
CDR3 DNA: TGTGCCAGCAGCCAGGACGGCACCTACGAGCAGTACTTC

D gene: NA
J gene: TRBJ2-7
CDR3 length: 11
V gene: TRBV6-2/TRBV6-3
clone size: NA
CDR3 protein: CASSPHYEQYF
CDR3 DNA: TGTGCCAGCAGTCCACACTACGAGCAGTACTTC

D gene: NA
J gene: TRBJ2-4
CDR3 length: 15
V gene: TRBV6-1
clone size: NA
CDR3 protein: CASSERQLAKNIQYF
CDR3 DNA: TGTGCCAGCAGTGAAAGACAGTTAGCCAAAAACATTCAGTACTTC

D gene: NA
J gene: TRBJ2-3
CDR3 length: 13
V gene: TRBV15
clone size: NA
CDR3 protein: CATSSGGGDTQYF
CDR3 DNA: TGTGCCACCAGCAGTGGGGGCGGGGATACGCAGTATTTT

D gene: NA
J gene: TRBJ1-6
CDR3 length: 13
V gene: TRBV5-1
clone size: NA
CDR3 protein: CASSNGQNSPLHF
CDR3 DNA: TGCGCCAGCAGCAACGGCCAGAATTCACCCCTCCACTTT

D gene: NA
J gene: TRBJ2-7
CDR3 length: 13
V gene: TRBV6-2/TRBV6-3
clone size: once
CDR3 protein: CASSSTGTAKQYF
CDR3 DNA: TGTGCCAGCAGTTCAACCGGGACCGCAAAGCAGTACTTC

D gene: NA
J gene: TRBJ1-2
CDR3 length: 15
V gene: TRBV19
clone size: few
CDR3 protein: CASSVAGMRGYGYTF
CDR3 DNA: TGTGCCAGTAGTGTGGCGGGGATGCGAGGCTATGGCTACACCTTC

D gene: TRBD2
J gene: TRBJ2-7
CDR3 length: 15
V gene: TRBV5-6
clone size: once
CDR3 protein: CASSFLAGGPYEQYF
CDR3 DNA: TGTGCCAGCAGCTTCCTAGCGGGGGGGCCGTACGAGCAGTACTTC

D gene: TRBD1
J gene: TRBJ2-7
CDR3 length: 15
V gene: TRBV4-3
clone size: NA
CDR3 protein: CASSQGQGRGYEQYF
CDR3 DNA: TGCGCCAGCAGCCAGGGACAGGGTAGAGGGTACGAGCAGTACTTC

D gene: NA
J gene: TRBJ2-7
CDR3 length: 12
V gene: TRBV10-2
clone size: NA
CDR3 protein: CASTGSHYEQYF
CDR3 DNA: TGCGCCAGCACGGGCAGCCACTACGAGCAGTACTTC

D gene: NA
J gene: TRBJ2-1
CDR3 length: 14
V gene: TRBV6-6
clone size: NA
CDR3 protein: CASTPGSSYNEQFF
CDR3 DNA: TGTGCCAGCACACCGGGGAGCTCCTACAATGAGCAGTTCTTC

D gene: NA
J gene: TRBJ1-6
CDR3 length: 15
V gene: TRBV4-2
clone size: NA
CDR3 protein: CASTTEWGYNSPLHF
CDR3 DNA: TGTGCCAGCACCACAGAGTGGGGTTATAATTCACCCCTCCACTTT

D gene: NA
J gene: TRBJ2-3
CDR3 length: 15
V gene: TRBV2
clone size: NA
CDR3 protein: CASSGLRGAADTQYF
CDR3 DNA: TGTGCCAGCAGTGGATTACGGGGTGCCGCAGATACGCAGTATTTT

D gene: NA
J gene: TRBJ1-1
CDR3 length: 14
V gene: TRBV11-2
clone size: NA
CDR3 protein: CASSLEITNTEAFF
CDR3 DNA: TGTGCCAGCAGCTTAGAGATAACGAACACTGAAGCTTTCTTT

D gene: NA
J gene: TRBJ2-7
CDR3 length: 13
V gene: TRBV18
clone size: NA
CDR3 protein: CASSPPEYYEQYF
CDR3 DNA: TGTGCCAGCTCACCACCTGAATACTACGAGCAGTACTTC

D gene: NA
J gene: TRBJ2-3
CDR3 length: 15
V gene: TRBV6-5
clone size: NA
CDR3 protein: CASSYSIGGTDTQYF
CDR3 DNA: TGTGCCAGCAGTTACTCGATAGGGGGCACAGATACGCAGTATTTT

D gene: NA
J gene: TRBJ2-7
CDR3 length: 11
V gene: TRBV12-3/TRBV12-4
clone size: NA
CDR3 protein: CASSHASEQYF
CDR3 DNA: TGTGCCAGCAGTCATGCCTCCGAGCAGTACTTC